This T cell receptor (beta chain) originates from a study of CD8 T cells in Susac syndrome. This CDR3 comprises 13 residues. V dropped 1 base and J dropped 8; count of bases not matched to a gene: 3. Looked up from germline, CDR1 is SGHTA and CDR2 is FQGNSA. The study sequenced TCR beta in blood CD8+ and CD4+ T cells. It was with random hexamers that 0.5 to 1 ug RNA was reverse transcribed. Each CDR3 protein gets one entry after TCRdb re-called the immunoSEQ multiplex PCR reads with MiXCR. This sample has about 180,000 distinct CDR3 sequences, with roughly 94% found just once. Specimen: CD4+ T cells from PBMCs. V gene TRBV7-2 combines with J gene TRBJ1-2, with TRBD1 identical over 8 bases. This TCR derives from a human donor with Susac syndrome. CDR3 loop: CASSLVGDRGYTF. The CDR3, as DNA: TGTGCCAGCAGCTTAGTAGGGGACAGGGGCTACACCTTC.